One and the same sample provided the 20 T cell receptor beta chains below, sequenced in a study of cytotoxic CD8 clonotypes in ibrutinib-treated CLL. TCRdb keeps only in-frame clones here, not all; method: immunoSEQ multiplex PCR. This table has some 140,000 clones, about 91% appearing once. This sample comprised PBMCs, obtained after 12 months of ibrutinib treatment. These receptors came from a human donor with chronic lymphocytic leukemia.

The chain carries TRBV2 and TRBJ2-2; the match to TRBD1 covers 7 bases. Germline V CDR1 and CDR2: SNHLY, FYNNEI. This CDR3 has 15 residues. V gave up 7 bases and J gave up 0 bases; unmatched junction bases: 5. CDR3 nucleotide sequence: TGTGCCAGCACCCCCGGGACAGCGAACACCGGGGAGCTGTTTTTT. This gives the protein CASTPGTANTGELFF.

V and J are TRBV30 and TRBJ2-7; 7 bases map to TRBD1. After removal of 2 bases from V and 9 bases from J, the junction contained 13 bases not matched to a gene. From germline, CDR1 is GTSNPN and CDR2 SVGIG (reference sequence). The CDR3 consists of 14 residues. The CDR3 DNA is TGTGCCTGGAGTCTCCACGAGGGGGCGGCAGGGCAGTACTTC. As protein: CAWSLHEGAAGQYF. The full variable domain, in which reference TRBV30 and TRBJ2-7 provide the parts outside the CDR3, is SQTIHQWPATLVQPVGSPLSLECTVEGTSNPNLYWYRQAAGRGLQLLFYSVGIGQISSEVPQNLSASRPQDRQFILSSKKLLLSDSGFYLCAWSLHEGAAGQYFGPGTRLTVT.

This chain links TRBV5-4 with TRBJ1-1; D might be TRBD1 (5 bases). This CDR3 contains 13 residues. Germline V gene lookup returns CDR1 SGHNT and CDR2 YYREEE (reference sequence). Deletions cut 4 bases from V and 1 base from J, with 8 bases between. The CDR3 DNA follows: TGTGCCAGCAGCGTTGGGGGGAACACTGAAGCTTTCTTT. Translated: CASSVGGNTEAFF.

V is TRBV10-3 and J is TRBJ2-5; D gene unclear. CDR3 size: 13 residues. V was clipped by 2 bases and J by 7 bases, with 11 bases between them. Germline V gene sequence: CDR1 ENHRY, CDR2 SYGVKD. The CDR3 DNA is TGTGCCATCAGTGAGGGCGATGTAGGGACCCAGTACTTC. As protein: CAISEGDVGTQYF.

The chain couples TRBV30 to TRBJ2-5, with a tentative D call TRBD2 (5 bases). Germline lookup yields CDR1 GTSNPN and CDR2 SVGIG (reference sequence). The CDR3 has 12 residues. V lost 7 bases, J lost 3 bases, and 12 bases lay in between. The CDR3 protein is CASRGYKETQYF. The CDR3 DNA sequence: TGTGCCTCTAGAGGGTACAAAGAGACCCAGTACTTC.

This clone appeared a single time. V gene TRBV6-1 combines with J gene TRBJ1-4, with D possibly matching TRBD1 (5 bases). The length of the CDR3 is 15 residues. From germline, CDR1 is MNHNS and CDR2 SASEGT. The CDR3 is CALQEVKGVGEKLFF. DNA for the CDR3: TGTGCGTTGCAAGAGGTAAAAGGGGTGGGTGAAAAACTGTTTTTT.

J is TRBJ1-1 and V is TRBV2; TRBD1 aligns across 7 bases. CDR3 size: 15 residues. The ends lost 1 base at V and 0 bases at J; junction bases unmatched: 2. CDR1 is SNHLY, CDR2 FYNNEI, per germline. The CDR3 DNA reads TGTGCCAGCAGTGAAGGGGACAGCATGAACACTGAAGCTTTCTTT. Its protein product is CASSEGDSMNTEAFF.

The J gene is TRBJ2-5, the V gene TRBV7-2, with TRBD1 as a possible D gene (6 bases). The CDR3 contains 14 residues. V dropped 1 base and J dropped 4 bases, with 10 bases sitting between them. Germline V gene lookup returns CDR1 SGHTA and CDR2 FQGNSA. The CDR3 sequence: CASSLVSGAETQYF. The CDR3 DNA sequence: TGTGCCAGCAGCTTAGTTTCAGGGGCAGAGACCCAGTACTTC. Using reference TRBV7-2 and TRBJ2-5 for the parts outside the CDR3, the full variable domain is GAGVSQSPSNKVTEKGKDVELRCDPISGHTALYWYRQSLGQGLEFLIYFQGNSAPDKSGLPSDRFSAERTGGSVSTLTIQRTQQEDSAVYLCASSLVSGAETQYFGPGTRLLVL.

The chain recombines TRBV9 with TRBJ2-3; D possibly corresponds to TRBD2 (6 bases). V was pared by 4 bases and J by 0 bases, with 9 bases between. This CDR3 is 14 amino acids long. Germline V CDR1 and CDR2: SGDLS, YYNGEE. The CDR3 spells CASSLSGSTDTQYF. Written as DNA, the CDR3 is TGTGCCAGCAGCTTGAGCGGGAGCACAGATACGCAGTATTTT.

CDR3 region: CASSDRRVTDTQYF. CDR3 in DNA: TGTGCCAGCAGTGATAGGAGAGTCACAGATACGCAGTATTTT. The chain employs TRBV2 and TRBJ2-3; D uncertain. V dropped 3 bases and J dropped 2 bases, with 9 bases sitting between them. The CDR3 runs 14 residues. CDR1 and CDR2 from the germline V gene are SNHLY and FYNNEI.

V gene TRBV10-2 combines with J gene TRBJ1-1; 7 positions match TRBD1. With V trimmed by 2 bases and J by 2 bases, 2 bases remained unmatched. This CDR3 is 14 amino acids long. Germline V CDR1 and CDR2: WSHSY, SAAADI. The CDR3 DNA is TGCGCCAGCAGTGAGGGACAGGTAAACACTGAAGCTTTCTTT. Translation: CASSEGQVNTEAFF.

The rearrangement uses TRBV5-1 and TRBJ2-5; D uncertain. Per germline, CDR1 SGHRS and CDR2 YFSETQ. CDR3 length equals 14 residues. V was clipped by 0 bases and J by 4 bases, with 10 bases between them. CDR3 DNA sequence: TGCGCCAGCAGCTTGGAGAAGGCCCGAGAGACCCAGTACTTC. It is translated as CASSLEKARETQYF.

The gene calls are TRBV5-4 and TRBJ2-5; no firm D call. There are 14 residues in the CDR3. The V end was cut by 1 base, the J end by 1 base, with 8 bases between. The germline V gene encodes CDR1 SGHNT and CDR2 YYREEE (reference sequence). CDR3 sequence: CASSLSDTQETQYF. The CDR3 nucleotides are TGTGCCAGCAGCTTGTCAGACACCCAAGAGACCCAGTACTTC.

The CDR3 protein is CASSQDFTTEQYF. For the CDR3, the DNA is TGCGCCAGCAGCCAAGATTTTACTACCGAGCAGTACTTC. V is TRBV4-1 and J is TRBJ2-7, with D unclear. The germline V gene has CDR1 MGHRA and CDR2 YSYEKL. The CDR3 spans 13 residues. V lost 0 bases and J lost 6, with 9 bases in between.

The chain joins TRBV27 to TRBJ2-2; D is ambiguous. The germline V gene encodes CDR1 MNHEY and CDR2 SMNVEV (reference sequence). The CDR3 sequence is 16 residues long. Trimming left V 0 bases short and J 1 base short, with 9 bases between. CDR3 sequence: CASSLSAGVNTGELFF. For the CDR3, the DNA is TGTGCCAGCAGTTTATCAGCTGGGGTGAACACCGGGGAGCTGTTTTTT.

The J gene is TRBJ1-1, the V gene TRBV19, with D perhaps matching TRBD1 (6 bases). The CDR3 is 13 residues long. CDR1 and CDR2 from the germline V gene are LNHDA and SQIVND (reference sequence). The V end was cut by 5 bases, the J end by 3 bases, with 10 bases between. Here the CDR3 reads CASSLQGYTEAFF. The DNA of the CDR3 is TGTGCCAGTAGTCTACAGGGTTACACTGAAGCTTTCTTT.

The V and J genes are TRBV27 and TRBJ2-1, with 8 bases that match TRBD2. CDR3 length: 11 amino acids. The junction had 6 bases not matched to a gene; V was cut back by 5 bases and J by 15 bases. Germline V gene sequence: CDR1 MNHEY, CDR2 SMNVEV (reference sequence). CDR3 DNA: TGTGCCAGCAGTCCGGGAGGGTCAACGTTCTTC. It is translated as CASSPGGSTFF.

This clone was detected once. The chain uses TRBV21-1 and TRBJ2-7; no DNA check was done on the table's D call, TRBD2. TRBV21-1 is shown as a pseudogene. This CDR3 has 14 residues. CDR3 amino acids: CASSNLLGNYEQYF. The DNA of the CDR3 is TGTGCCAGCAGCAATTTACTAGGAAACTACGAGCAGTACTTC.

The chain employs TRBV5-1 and TRBJ2-1; D could derive from TRBD1 or TRBD2 (5 bases each). Germline V CDR1 and CDR2: SGHRS, YFSETQ. V dropped 2 bases and J dropped 6 bases, with 12 bases sitting between them. This CDR3 is 14 amino acids long. The CDR3 is CASSFGTSGNEQFF. CDR3 coding DNA: TGCGCCAGCAGCTTCGGGACCTCAGGCAATGAGCAGTTCTTC.

The rearrangement links TRBV9 to TRBJ2-1; possibly TRBD2 for D (5 bases). This CDR3 comprises 12 residues. V shed 4 bases and J shed 10 bases, with 12 bases lying between them. From germline, CDR1 is SGDLS and CDR2 YYNGEE. CDR3 sequence reads: CASSLRGSEQFF. As DNA, the CDR3 is TGTGCCAGCAGCCTCCGTGGGAGCGAGCAGTTCTTC.